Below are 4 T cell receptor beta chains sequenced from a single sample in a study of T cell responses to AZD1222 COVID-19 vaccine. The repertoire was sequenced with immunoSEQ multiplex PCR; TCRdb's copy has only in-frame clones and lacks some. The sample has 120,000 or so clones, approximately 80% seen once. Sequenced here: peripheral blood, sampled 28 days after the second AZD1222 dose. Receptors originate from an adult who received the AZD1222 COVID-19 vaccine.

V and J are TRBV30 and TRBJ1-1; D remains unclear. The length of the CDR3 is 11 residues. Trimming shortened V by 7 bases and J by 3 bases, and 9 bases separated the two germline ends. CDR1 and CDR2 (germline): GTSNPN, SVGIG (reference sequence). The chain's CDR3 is CASQLYTEAFF. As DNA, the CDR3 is TGTGCCTCGCAACTTTACACTGAAGCTTTCTTT.

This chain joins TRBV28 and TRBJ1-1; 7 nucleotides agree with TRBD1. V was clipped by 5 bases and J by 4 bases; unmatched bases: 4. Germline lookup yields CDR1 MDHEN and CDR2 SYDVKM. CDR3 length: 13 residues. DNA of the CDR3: TGTGCCAGCAGTCCGGGACAGCCCACTGAAGCTTTCTTT. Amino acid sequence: CASSPGQPTEAFF.

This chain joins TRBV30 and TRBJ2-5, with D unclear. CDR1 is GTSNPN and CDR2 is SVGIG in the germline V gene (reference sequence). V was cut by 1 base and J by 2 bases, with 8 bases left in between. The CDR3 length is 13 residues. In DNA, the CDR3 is TGTGCCTGGAGTGAAGAGCCTCAAGAGACCCAGTACTTC. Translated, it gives CAWSEEPQETQYF.

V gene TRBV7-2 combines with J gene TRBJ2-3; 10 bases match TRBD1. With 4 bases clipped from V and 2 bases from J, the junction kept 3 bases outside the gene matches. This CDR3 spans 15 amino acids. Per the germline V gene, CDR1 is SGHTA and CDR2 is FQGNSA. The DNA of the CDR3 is TGTGCCAGCAGCTCGACAGGGGGCGACACAGATACGCAGTATTTT. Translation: CASSSTGGDTDTQYF.